This TCR beta chain was captured by sequencing in a study of PD-L1 blockade in urothelial cancer. Study-wide background: Patients had been given 0 to 3 earlier chemotherapy regimens.

Using immunoSEQ multiplex PCR, the repertoire was profiled, and TCRdb retains in-frame clones only, with some absent. Of around 49,000 clones in the sample, approximately 78% were seen once. Time point given: peripheral blood 6 weeks after treatment start. Each patient contributed between 1 and 8 total time points of blood mononuclear cells, pretreatment and during treatment. The source was PBMCs, collected around atezolizumab (anti-PD-L1) treatment. The receptor's source is a man aged 55 to 69 with urothelial cancer.

The CDR3 sequence is CASWGDRVYGYTF. The CDR3 nucleotides are TGTGCCAGCTGGGGCGACAGGGTCTATGGCTACACCTTC. The chain is built from TRBV28 and TRBJ1-2, with TRBD1 matching 7 bases. Germline V lookup: CDR1 MDHEN, CDR2 SYDVKM. After removal of 8 bases from V and 4 bases from J, the junction contained 7 bases not matched to a gene. There are 13 residues in the CDR3.